Each of the 7 T cell receptor beta chains below was sequenced from the same sample in a study of identical twins. TCRdb re-called the 5' RACE reads through MiXCR, storing one row per CDR3 protein. This table holds 310,000 or so distinct CDR3 sequences, 8% to 9% found once. These data also featured in a second study, about yellow fever vaccine responses in identical twins.

Material for sequencing was memory (CD45RO+) T cells sorted from blood. The source of these receptors is a woman younger than 35 in good health.

This clonotype was counted many times. The chain couples TRBV9 to TRBJ1-6; the D is unclear. This CDR3 is built from 15 residues. Trimming left V 0 bases short and J 7 bases short, with 11 bases between. Germline V CDR1 and CDR2: SGDLS, YYNGEE. The CDR3 loop is CASSVGSQHNSPLHF. For the CDR3, the DNA is TGTGCCAGCAGCGTAGGGTCACAGCACAATTCACCCCTCCACTTT.

In its sample, this clonotype was seen a few times. The J gene is TRBJ2-1, the V gene TRBV10-3; 12 bases match TRBD2. CDR3 length: 15 residues. CDR1 is ENHRY, CDR2 SYGVKD, per germline. V was pared by 7 bases and J by 10 bases, with 11 bases of the junction left unmatched. The CDR3 DNA sequence: TGTGCCATCATAGAGAGACTAGCGGGAGTAGACGAGCAGTTCTTC. Translating gives CAIIERLAGVDEQFF.

V gene TRBV20-1 combines with J gene TRBJ2-1; D is unclear. The germline V and J ends were trimmed by 5 bases and 12 bases, with 14 bases remaining between them. CDR1 and CDR2 (germline): DFQATT, SNEGSKA (reference sequence). The CDR3 length is 11 residues. The DNA for the CDR3 is TGCAGTGCTCCGGACCGTACCTGGCAGTTCTTC. It is translated as CSAPDRTWQFF.

This clonotype came up many times. This sequence joins TRBV15 and TRBJ2-1; 8 bases agree with TRBD1. Germline CDR1 and CDR2: LNHNV and YYDKDF (reference sequence). CDR3 length: 17 amino acids. The V segment lost 3 bases and the J segment 2 bases; nucleotides outside the gene matches: 9. The CDR3 spells CATSSGQGGVTYNEQFF. The CDR3 DNA reads TGTGCCACCAGCAGTGGACAGGGCGGGGTAACCTACAATGAGCAGTTCTTC.

This clonotype was detected only a few times. J is TRBJ2-1 and V is TRBV4-2; TRBD2 aligns across 9 bases. CDR1 LGHNA and CDR2 YNFKEQ come from the germline V gene. V lost 1 base, J lost 5 bases, and 3 bases stayed unmatched. This CDR3 comprises 15 residues. CDR3 region: CASSQAAGGNNEQFF. CDR3 in DNA: TGTGCCAGCAGCCAAGCAGCGGGGGGAAACAATGAGCAGTTCTTC.

This clonotype was recorded many times. The CDR3 is CASSVGFDSSPLPFSGANVLTF. The CDR3 coding sequence is TGTGCCAGCAGCGTTGGCTTCGACAGTTCCCCGCTCCCCTTCTCTGGGGCCAACGTCCTGACTTTC. The chain couples TRBV9 to TRBJ2-6; a possible D gene is TRBD1 (5 bases). Germline CDR1 reads SGDLS; CDR2 reads YYNGEE. Trimming stripped 2 bases from V and 0 bases from J, with 27 bases between. The CDR3 consists of 22 residues.

The J gene is TRBJ2-1, the V gene TRBV2; D is perhaps TRBD1 (6 bases). The germline V and J ends were trimmed by 7 bases and 7 bases, with 8 bases remaining between them. There are 11 residues in the CDR3. Germline V gene sequence: CDR1 SNHLY, CDR2 FYNNEI. In nucleotides, the CDR3 is TGTGCCAGCATTACAGGGAATGAGCAGTTCTTC. Encoded protein: CASITGNEQFF.